This is a list of T cell receptor beta chains from one sample in a study of cytomegalovirus exposure and HLA in healthy donors. Repertoires were generated with immunoSEQ multiplex PCR, while TCRdb's copy carries only in-frame clones and drops some. The sample features approximately 38,000 clones, with 5.9% in its top ten. Sample: PBMCs. Every receptor here comes from a human donor in good health. Both conserved end residues are part of each CDR3. The D gene is left open where the match is weak. Where a row states a size, it is once, few, many or the class of an expanded clone; other rows omit it.

v_call,clone_size,cdr3_length,j_call,d_call,cdr3_nt,cdr3_aa
TRBV7-6,-,13,TRBJ2-7,-,TGTGCCAGCAGCTCGGTAAGGGGCTACGAGCAGTACTTC,CASSSVRGYEQYF
TRBV7-9,-,18,TRBJ2-5,-,TGTGCCAGCAGCTTAGTATCAACAGCCCGGCCCCTCCAAGAGACCCAGTACTTC,CASSLVSTARPLQETQYF
TRBV4-1,-,14,TRBJ1-3,-,TGCGCCAGCAGCCAAGTAACTAAGGGAAACACCATATATTTT,CASSQVTKGNTIYF
TRBV10-2,-,12,TRBJ1-2,-,TGCGCCAGCAGTGAGTCCTGGCAGGGCTACACCTTC,CASSESWQGYTF
TRBV9,-,19,TRBJ2-3,TRBD1,TGTGCCAGCAGCCAAAACAGGGGATTGGATGTTGTTCGCACAGATACGCAGTATTTT,CASSQNRGLDVVRTDTQYF
TRBV5-6,-,14,TRBJ2-3,-,TGTGCCAGCAGCTTGACGACTAGCACAGATACGCAGTATTTT,CASSLTTSTDTQYF
TRBV30,-,13,TRBJ2-1,TRBD2,TGTGCCTGGAGTGAAGGAGCGGGGGGTGAGCAGTTCTTC,CAWSEGAGGEQFF
TRBV28,-,13,TRBJ2-2,-,TGTGCCAGCAGTCGGACAGTTACCGGGGAGCTGTTTTTT,CASSRTVTGELFF
TRBV9,-,12,TRBJ1-2,-,TGTGCCAGCAGAGTACGGGGAGGCGGCTACACCTTC,CASRVRGGGYTF
TRBV7-9,-,14,TRBJ2-7,-,TGTGCCAGCAGTATTTCTGGCAGGGAAAACGAGCAGTACTTC,CASSISGRENEQYF
TRBV27,-,16,TRBJ2-7,-,TGTGCCAGCAGTTTATACGGGGGGCCCAGCGCCTACGAGCAGTACTTC,CASSLYGGPSAYEQYF
TRBV6-6,-,13,TRBJ1-1,-,TGTGCCAGCAGTACGGTGGGGGCCCCTGAAGCTTTCTTT,CASSTVGAPEAFF
TRBV18,-,13,TRBJ1-5,-,TGTGCCAGCTCACCAGGACAGCATCAGCCCCAGCATTTT,CASSPGQHQPQHF
TRBV28,-,16,TRBJ2-5,TRBD2,TGTGCCAGCAGTTTATTGGCTAGCGGGGGGGCTGAGACCCAGTACTTC,CASSLLASGGAETQYF
TRBV7-9,-,15,TRBJ2-1,-,TGTGCCAGCAGCTTAGTAGCACAACTCTACAATGAGCAGTTCTTC,CASSLVAQLYNEQFF
TRBV5-1,-,17,TRBJ2-1,TRBD1,TGCGCCAGCAGCTTGCTTCCCGGACAGGGTACCTACAATGAGCAGTTCTTC,CASSLLPGQGTYNEQFF
TRBV7-9,-,12,TRBJ2-7,-,TGTGCCTGCGGCGACAGCTCCTACGAGCAGTACTTC,CACGDSSYEQYF
TRBV7-6,-,17,TRBJ1-1,-,TGTGCCAGCAGCTTATTAGCGGTGGACGGAAAGGGAACTGAAGCTTTCTTT,CASSLLAVDGKGTEAFF
TRBV2,-,16,TRBJ1-5,TRBD1,TGTGCCAGCAGTTCACAGGGGCCCTATAGCAATCAGCCCCAGCATTTT,CASSSQGPYSNQPQHF
TRBV19,-,15,TRBJ1-2,TRBD1,TGTGCCAGTACCGCCCGGACAGGGGGCGGTTATGGCTACACCTTC,CASTARTGGGYGYTF
TRBV19,medium-sized,12,TRBJ1-3,-,TGTGCCAGTAGGTCGGCTGGAAACACCATATATTTT,CASRSAGNTIYF
TRBV5-4,-,14,TRBJ1-1,-,TGTGCCAGCAGCTCATTACAGGGTGAAACTGAAGCTTTCTTT,CASSSLQGETEAFF